This entry features one T cell receptor beta chain sequence. The sample originates from a study of blood T cell repertoires in COVID-19. Study background: The United States, Italy and Spain provided the acute and convalescent COVID-19 samples. The analysed material was cDNA or gDNA that came from T cells, B-cell-depleted T cells, or PBMCs.

The CDR3 has 17 residues. Germline loops: CDR1 LGHDT, CDR2 YNNKEL (reference sequence). V shed 5 bases and J 1 base; nucleotides not matched to a gene: 9. Authors' methods: It was from reference gene primer amplification that nucleated cell counts were estimated. This table comes from immunoSEQ multiplex PCR, and its TCRdb copy is limited to in-frame clones, with some not included. That table furnishes V, J and clone size, whereas the DNA furnished D and trimming. The table has about 160,000 clones, 70% to 90% seen once. The gene calls are TRBV3-1 (or the pseudogene TRBV3-2) and TRBJ2-7; 12 nucleotides align to TRBD2. Sequencing input: peripheral blood. The receptor was derived from a man aged 35 to 55 with acute or convalescent COVID-19. CDR3 coding DNA: TGTGCCAGCAGCTCTCGGACTAGCGGGGCAAGGTCCTACGAGCAGTACTTC. This encodes CASSSRTSGARSYEQYF.